This entry features one T cell receptor beta chain sequence. No antigen is known for it. The donors gave bone marrow, and they were healthy. This CDR3 is built from 14 residues. V dropped 4 bases and J dropped 7 bases, with 14 bases sitting between them. CDR1 is SGHDN and CDR2 is FVKESK in the germline V gene. Primers included in the PCR were 60 Vbeta and 13 Jbeta primers. This table comes from immunoSEQ multiplex PCR, and its TCRdb copy is limited to in-frame clones, with some not included. The table has 150,000 to 200,000 clones, 65% to 85% seen once. The data belong to a study of cytomegalovirus exposure and HLA in healthy donors. Study outcomes and limitations: Reports credit the classifier with highly specific, highly sensitive diagnosis of cytomegalovirus status.

The clonotype comes from a middle-aged woman in good health and CMV-seropositive. Sequencing was carried out using PBMCs. V is TRBV14 and J is TRBJ2-1; TRBD2 is a possible D gene (5 bases). The CDR3 nucleotides are TGTGCCAGCAGCCTGATAGCGAACGGGAATGAGCAGTTCTTC. This codes for CASSLIANGNEQFF.